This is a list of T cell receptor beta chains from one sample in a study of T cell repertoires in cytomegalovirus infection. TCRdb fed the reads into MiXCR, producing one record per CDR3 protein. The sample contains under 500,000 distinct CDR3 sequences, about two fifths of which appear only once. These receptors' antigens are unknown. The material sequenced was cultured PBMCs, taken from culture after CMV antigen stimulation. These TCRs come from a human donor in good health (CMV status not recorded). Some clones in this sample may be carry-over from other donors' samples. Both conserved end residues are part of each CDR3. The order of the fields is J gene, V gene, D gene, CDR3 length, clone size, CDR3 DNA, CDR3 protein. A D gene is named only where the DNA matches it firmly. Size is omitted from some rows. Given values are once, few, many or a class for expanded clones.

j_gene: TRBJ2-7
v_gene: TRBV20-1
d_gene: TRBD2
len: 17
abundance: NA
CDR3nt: TGCAGTGCTACGCTCCTAGCGGGAGAACTCGGTAGCTACGAGCAGTACTTC
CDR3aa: CSATLLAGELGSYEQYF

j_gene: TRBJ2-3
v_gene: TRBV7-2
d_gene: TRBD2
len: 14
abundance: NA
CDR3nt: TGTGCCAGCAGCTTGGGACTAGCGGGAGGGGTGCAGTATTTT
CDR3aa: CASSLGLAGGVQYF

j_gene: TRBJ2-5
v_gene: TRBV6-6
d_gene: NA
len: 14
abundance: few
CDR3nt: TGTGCCAGCAGTTACACGGGCCAGCAAGAGACCCAGTACTTC
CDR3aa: CASSYTGQQETQYF

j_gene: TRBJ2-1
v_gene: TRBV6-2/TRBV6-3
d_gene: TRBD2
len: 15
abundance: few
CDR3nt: TGTGCCAGCAGAGACCTCGGACTAGCTGCAGATGAGCAGTTCTTC
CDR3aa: CASRDLGLAADEQFF

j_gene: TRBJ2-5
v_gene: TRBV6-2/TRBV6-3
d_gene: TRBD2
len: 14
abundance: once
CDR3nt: TGTGCCAGTACCTCTCGCGGGAGAGGAGAGACCCAGTACTTC
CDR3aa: CASTSRGRGETQYF

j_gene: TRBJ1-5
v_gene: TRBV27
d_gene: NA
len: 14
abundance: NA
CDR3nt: TGTGCCAGCAGTTTAGGGGCCGGGGGAGGACCCCAGCATTTT
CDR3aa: CASSLGAGGGPQHF

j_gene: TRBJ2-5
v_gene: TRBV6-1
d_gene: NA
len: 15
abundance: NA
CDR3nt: TGTGCCAGCACTCCTCCGGGTCCTTCACTAGGGACCCAGTACTTC
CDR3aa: CASTPPGPSLGTQYF

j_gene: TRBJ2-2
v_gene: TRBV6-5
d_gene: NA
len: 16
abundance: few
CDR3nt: TGTGCCAGCAGACTCAACTCCGGCGGGAACACCGGGGAGCTGTTTTTT
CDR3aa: CASRLNSGGNTGELFF

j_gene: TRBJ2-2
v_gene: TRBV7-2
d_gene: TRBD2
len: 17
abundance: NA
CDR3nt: TGTGCCAGCAGCTTAGTGGCCGCTAGCGGGAACACCGGGGAGCTGTTTTTT
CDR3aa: CASSLVAASGNTGELFF

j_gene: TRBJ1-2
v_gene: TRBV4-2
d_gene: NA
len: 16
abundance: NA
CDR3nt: TGTGCCAGCAGCCAAGGCACCTCGGCCCGAGGCTATGGCTACACCTTC
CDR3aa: CASSQGTSARGYGYTF

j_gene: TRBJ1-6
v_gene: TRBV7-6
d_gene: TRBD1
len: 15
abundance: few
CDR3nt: TGTGCCAGCAGCTTAGTTGCAGGGGGCTTTTCACCCCTCCACTTT
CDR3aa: CASSLVAGGFSPLHF

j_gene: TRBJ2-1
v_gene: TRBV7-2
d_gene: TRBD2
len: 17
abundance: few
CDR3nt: TGTGCCAGCAGCTTAGACTTCGGAGCGGGAGTAAAGGGTGAGCAGTTCTTC
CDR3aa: CASSLDFGAGVKGEQFF

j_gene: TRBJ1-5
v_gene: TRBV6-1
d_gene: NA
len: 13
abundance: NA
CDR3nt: TGTGCCAGCAGTGAACTGGGTAGTCAGCCCCAGCATTTT
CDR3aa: CASSELGSQPQHF

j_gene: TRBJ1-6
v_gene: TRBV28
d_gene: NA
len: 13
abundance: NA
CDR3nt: TGTGCCAGCAGTTCGGGGGCAGATTCACCCCTCCACTTT
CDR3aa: CASSSGADSPLHF

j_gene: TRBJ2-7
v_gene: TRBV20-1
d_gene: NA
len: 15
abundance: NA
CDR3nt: TGCAGTGCTAGACCAAGACAGCTCACCGGGTACGAGCAGTACTTC
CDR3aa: CSARPRQLTGYEQYF

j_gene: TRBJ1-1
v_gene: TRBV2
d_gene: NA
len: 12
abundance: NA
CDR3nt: TGTGCCAGCATGAGGGAGAACACTGAAGCTTTCTTT
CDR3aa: CASMRENTEAFF

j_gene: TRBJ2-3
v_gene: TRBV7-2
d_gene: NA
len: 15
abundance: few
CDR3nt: TGTGCCAGCAGCTCGGACGGACGAAGGCCCGATACGCAGTATTTT
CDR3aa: CASSSDGRRPDTQYF

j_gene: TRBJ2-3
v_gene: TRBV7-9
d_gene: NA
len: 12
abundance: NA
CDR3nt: TGTGCCAGCAGTACCCTTGGCGATACGCAGTATTTT
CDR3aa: CASSTLGDTQYF

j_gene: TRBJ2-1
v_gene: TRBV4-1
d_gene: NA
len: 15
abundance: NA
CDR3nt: TGCGCCAGCAGCCAATCCAGGACAGTTTTCGATGAGCAGTTCTTC
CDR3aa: CASSQSRTVFDEQFF

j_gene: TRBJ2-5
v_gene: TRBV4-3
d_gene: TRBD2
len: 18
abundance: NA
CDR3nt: TGCGCCAGCAGCCAAGATCTTAATAGCGGGAGTAGGTTAGAGACCCAGTACTTC
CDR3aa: CASSQDLNSGSRLETQYF

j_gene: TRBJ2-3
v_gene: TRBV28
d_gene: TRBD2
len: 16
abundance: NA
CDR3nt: TGTGCCAGCAGTCCGTGGACTAGCGGGAGGCGAGATACGCAGTATTTT
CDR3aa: CASSPWTSGRRDTQYF

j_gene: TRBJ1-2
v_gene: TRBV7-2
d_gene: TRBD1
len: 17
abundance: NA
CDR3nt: TGTGCCAGCAGCTTACATGGGGGGGGGACAGGCCCCTATGGCTACACCTTC
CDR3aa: CASSLHGGGTGPYGYTF

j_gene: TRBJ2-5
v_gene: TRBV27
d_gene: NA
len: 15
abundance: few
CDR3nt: TGTGCCAGCAGTGCCCTCCCCCGTGGAATGGAGACCCAGTACTTC
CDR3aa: CASSALPRGMETQYF

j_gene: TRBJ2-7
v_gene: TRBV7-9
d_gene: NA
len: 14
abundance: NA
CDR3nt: TGTGCCAGCAGCCCCCGCGGGATGACCTACGAGCAGTACTTC
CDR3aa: CASSPRGMTYEQYF

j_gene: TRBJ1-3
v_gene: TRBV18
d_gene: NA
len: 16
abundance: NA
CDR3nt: TGTGCCAGCTCACCACCAAACGGACTCTCTGGAAACACCATATATTTT
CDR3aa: CASSPPNGLSGNTIYF

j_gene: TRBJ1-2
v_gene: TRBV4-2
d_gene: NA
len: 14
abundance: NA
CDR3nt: TGTGCCAGCAGCCCCTGGGGTGCTCTCGGAGGCTACACCTTC
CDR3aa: CASSPWGALGGYTF

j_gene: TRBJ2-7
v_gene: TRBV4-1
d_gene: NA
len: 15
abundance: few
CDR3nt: TGCGCCAGCAGCCAAGACCCCGGCGCGGGGTACGAGCAGTACTTC
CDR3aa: CASSQDPGAGYEQYF

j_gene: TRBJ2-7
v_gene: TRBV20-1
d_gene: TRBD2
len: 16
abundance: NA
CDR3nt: TGCAGTGCTAGAGGGGTTAGCGGGAGGGCAGGCTACGAGCAGTACTTC
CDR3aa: CSARGVSGRAGYEQYF

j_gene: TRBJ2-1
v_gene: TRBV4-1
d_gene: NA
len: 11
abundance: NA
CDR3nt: TGCGCCAGCACCCGGGCAAATGAGCAGTTCTTC
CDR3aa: CASTRANEQFF

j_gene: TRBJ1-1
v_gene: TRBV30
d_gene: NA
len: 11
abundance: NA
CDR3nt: TGTGCCTGGAGTGTAATTTCGGAGGCTTTCTTT
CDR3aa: CAWSVISEAFF

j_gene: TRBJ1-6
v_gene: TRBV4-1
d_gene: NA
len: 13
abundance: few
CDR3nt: TGCGCCAGCAGCCAAGATTGGGGGTCACCCCTCCACTTT
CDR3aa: CASSQDWGSPLHF

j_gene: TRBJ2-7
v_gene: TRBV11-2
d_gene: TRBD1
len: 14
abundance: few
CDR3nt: TGTGCCAGCAGCTCCCACAGGGGGCTGTACGAGCAGTACTTC
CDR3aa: CASSSHRGLYEQYF

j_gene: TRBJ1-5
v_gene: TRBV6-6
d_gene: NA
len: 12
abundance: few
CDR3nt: TGTGCCAGCGGGGAAAGAAATCAGCCCCAGCATTTT
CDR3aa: CASGERNQPQHF

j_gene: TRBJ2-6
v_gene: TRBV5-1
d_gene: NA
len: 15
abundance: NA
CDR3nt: TGCGCCAGCAGCTTGTCGAACGCTGGGGCCAACGTCCTGACTTTC
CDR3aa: CASSLSNAGANVLTF

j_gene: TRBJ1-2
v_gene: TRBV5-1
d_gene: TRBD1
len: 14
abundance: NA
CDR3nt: TGCGCCAGCAGCCCGGGACAGGGCGAATATGGCTACACCTTC
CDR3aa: CASSPGQGEYGYTF

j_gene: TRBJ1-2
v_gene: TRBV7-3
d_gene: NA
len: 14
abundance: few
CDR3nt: TGTGCCAGCAGCTTTGGCAGGGAGAACTATGGCTACACCTTC
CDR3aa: CASSFGRENYGYTF

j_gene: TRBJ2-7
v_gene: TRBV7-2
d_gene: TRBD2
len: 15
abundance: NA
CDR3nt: TGTGCCAGCAGCTCTAGCGGGGGGGCCTTTTACGAGCAGTACTTC
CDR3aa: CASSSSGGAFYEQYF

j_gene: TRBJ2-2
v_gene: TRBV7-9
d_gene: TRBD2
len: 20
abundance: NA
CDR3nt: TGTGCCAGCAGCGGGGGAATTGGACTAGCGGGGGCGCGAGTGACCGGGGAGCTGTTTTTT
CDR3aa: CASSGGIGLAGARVTGELFF

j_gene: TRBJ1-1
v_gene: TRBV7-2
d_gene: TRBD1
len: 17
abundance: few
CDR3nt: TGTGCCAGCAGCTCGTCCTGGACAGGGGGCTATGGGGCTGAAGCTTTCTTT
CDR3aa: CASSSSWTGGYGAEAFF

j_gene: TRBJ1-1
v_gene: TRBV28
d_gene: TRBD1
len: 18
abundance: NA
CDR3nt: TGTGCCAGAACCCGAGTGGGCAGGGGGCAAATAGGGAACACTGAAGCTTTCTTT
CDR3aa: CARTRVGRGQIGNTEAFF

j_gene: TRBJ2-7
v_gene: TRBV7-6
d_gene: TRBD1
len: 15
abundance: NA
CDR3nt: TGTGCCAGCAGCTCCTCCGGGACAGGGGACTACGAGCAGTACTTC
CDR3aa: CASSSSGTGDYEQYF

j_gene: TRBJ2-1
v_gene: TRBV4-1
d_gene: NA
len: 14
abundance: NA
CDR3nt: TGCGCCAGCAGCCAGACAGAGACCTCACTGGAGCAGTTCTTC
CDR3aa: CASSQTETSLEQFF

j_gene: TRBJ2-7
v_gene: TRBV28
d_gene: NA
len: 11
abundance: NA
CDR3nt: TGTGCCAGCAGCCGTCGGGTCGAGCAGTACTTC
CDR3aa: CASSRRVEQYF

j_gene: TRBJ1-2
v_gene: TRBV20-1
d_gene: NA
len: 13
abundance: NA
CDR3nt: TGCAGTGCCCCCCAGACAGGAAACTATGGCTACACCTTC
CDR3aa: CSAPQTGNYGYTF

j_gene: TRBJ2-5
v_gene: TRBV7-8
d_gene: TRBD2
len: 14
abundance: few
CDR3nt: TGTGCCAGCAGCGTCCGACTAGCCCGAGAGACCCAGTACTTC
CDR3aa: CASSVRLARETQYF

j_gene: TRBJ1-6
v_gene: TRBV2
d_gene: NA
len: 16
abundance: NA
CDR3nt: TGTGCCAGCAGTGAAATCCAGGCGACATATAATTCACCCCTCCACTTT
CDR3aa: CASSEIQATYNSPLHF

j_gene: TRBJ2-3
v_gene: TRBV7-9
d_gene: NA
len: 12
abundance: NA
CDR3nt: TGTGCCAGCAGCTTCACCGGGGCTACGCAGTATTTT
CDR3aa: CASSFTGATQYF

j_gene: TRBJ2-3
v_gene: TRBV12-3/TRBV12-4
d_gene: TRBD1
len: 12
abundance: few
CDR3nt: TGTGCCAGCAGTCAAGGGACAGGGGCCGCGGTTTTT
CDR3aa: CASSQGTGAAVF

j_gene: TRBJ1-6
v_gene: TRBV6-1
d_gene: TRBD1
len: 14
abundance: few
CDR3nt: TGTGCCAGCAGGGACAGGGGAGCCAATTCACCCCTCCACTTT
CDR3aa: CASRDRGANSPLHF

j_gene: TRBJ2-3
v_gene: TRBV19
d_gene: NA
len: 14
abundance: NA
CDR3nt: TGTGCCAGTAGTTGGGCGAAGGGTGCAGATACGCAGTATTTT
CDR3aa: CASSWAKGADTQYF

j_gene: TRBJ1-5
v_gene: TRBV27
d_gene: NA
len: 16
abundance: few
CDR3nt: TGTGCCAGCAGTTTAAGGGCAGGGCTCATGTCTCAGCCCCAGCATTTT
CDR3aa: CASSLRAGLMSQPQHF

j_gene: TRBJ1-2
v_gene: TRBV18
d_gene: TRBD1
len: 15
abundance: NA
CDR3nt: TGTGCCAGCTCACCATCCTTGGACAGGAACTATGGCTACACCTTC
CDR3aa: CASSPSLDRNYGYTF

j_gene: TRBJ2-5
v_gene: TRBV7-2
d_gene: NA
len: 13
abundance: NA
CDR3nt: TGTGCCAGCAGCGATAGTAGCGGAGAGACCCAGTACTTC
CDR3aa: CASSDSSGETQYF

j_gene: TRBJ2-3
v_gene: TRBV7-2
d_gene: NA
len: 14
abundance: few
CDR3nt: TGTGCCAGCAGCTTAGTGGGACCGAAAGATACGCAGTATTTT
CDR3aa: CASSLVGPKDTQYF

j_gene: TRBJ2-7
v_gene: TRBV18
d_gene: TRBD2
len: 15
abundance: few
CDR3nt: TGTGCCAGCTCACTACTAGCGGACTCTGGGTACGAGCAGTACTTC
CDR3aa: CASSLLADSGYEQYF

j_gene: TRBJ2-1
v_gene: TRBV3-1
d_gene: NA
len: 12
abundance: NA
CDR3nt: TGTGCCAGCAGCTCAAGAACCAGAGAGCAGTTCTTC
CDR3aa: CASSSRTREQFF

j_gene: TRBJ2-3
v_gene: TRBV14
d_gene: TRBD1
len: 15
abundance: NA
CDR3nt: TGTGCCAGCAGCCCCGCACGACAGGGGGCTGATACGCAGTATTTT
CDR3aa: CASSPARQGADTQYF

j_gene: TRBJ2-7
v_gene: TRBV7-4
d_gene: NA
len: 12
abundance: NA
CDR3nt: TGTGCCAGCAGCACCCTCTCCCGGGAGCAGTACTTC
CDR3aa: CASSTLSREQYF

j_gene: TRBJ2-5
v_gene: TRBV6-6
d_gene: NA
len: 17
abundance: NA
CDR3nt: TGTGCCAGCAGTCCGAATGTGGGGGCGCGTGGCTCTGAGACCCAGTACTTC
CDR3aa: CASSPNVGARGSETQYF

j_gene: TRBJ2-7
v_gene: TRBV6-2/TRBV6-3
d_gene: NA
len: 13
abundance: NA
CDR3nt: TGTGCCACCGATAACGACGCCTGGGGTAGGCAGTACTTC
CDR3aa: CATDNDAWGRQYF